Shown below are 12 T cell receptor beta chains from a single sample sequenced in a study of T cell responses to AZD1222 COVID-19 vaccine. Clones were read by immunoSEQ multiplex PCR, and TCRdb kept only the in-frame ones, dropping some. Among approximately 150,000 clones listed, 90% were seen once. This specimen was peripheral blood, taken 28 days after the second AZD1222 dose. Receptors originate from an adult who received the AZD1222 COVID-19 vaccine.

The V and J genes are TRBV19 and TRBJ2-1, with TRBD2 matching over 9 bases. In germline, CDR1 is LNHDA, CDR2 SQIVND (reference sequence). The V segment lost 3 bases and the J segment 4 bases; nucleotides outside the gene matches: 4. CDR3 size: 15 residues. CDR3 sequence: CASSMWLAGYNEQFF. The CDR3 DNA reads as TGTGCCAGTAGTATGTGGCTAGCGGGGTACAATGAGCAGTTCTTC. Together with reference TRBV19 and TRBJ2-1, the CDR3 gives the full variable domain: DGGITQSPKYLFRKEGQNVTLSCEQNLNHDAMYWYRQDPGQGLRLIYYSQIVNDFQKGDIAEGYSVSREKKESFPLTVTSAQKNPTAFYLCASSMWLAGYNEQFFGPGTRLTVL.

V gene TRBV19 combines with J gene TRBJ2-5; possibly TRBD1 for D (8 bases). Trimming shortened V by 4 bases and J by 9 bases, and 12 bases separated the two germline ends. CDR3 size: 12 residues. Germline V gene data show CDR1 as LNHDA and CDR2 as SQIVND (reference sequence). The CDR3 DNA follows: TGTGCCAGTAGTACCACAGGGGGGGCCCAGTACTTC. As protein: CASSTTGGAQYF.

The J gene is TRBJ1-1, the V gene TRBV4-1, with 7 bases matching TRBD1. The CDR3 totals 14 residues. Trimming at V came to 4 bases and at J to 1 base, leaving 3 bases not matched to a gene. Germline CDR1 reads MGHRA; CDR2 reads YSYEKL. CDR3 bases: TGCGCCAGCAGCCCCCGGACAGGGAACACTGAAGCTTTCTTT. This sequence encodes CASSPRTGNTEAFF.

This chain connects TRBV6-2 or TRBV6-3 to TRBJ1-2, with D hard to call. CDR1 is MNHEY and CDR2 is SVGEGT in the germline V gene. CDR3 size: 14 residues. V shed 2 bases and J shed 2 bases, with 9 bases lying between them. The DNA for the CDR3 is TGTGCCAGCAGTTACATGCGGGGAAACTATGGCTACACCTTC. It specifies CASSYMRGNYGYTF.

The V and J genes are TRBV9 and TRBJ2-4, with D perhaps being TRBD1 or TRBD2 (6 bases each). The CDR3 length is 12 residues. Trimming shortened V by 3 bases and J by 12 bases, and 13 bases separated the two germline ends. Per germline, CDR1 SGDLS and CDR2 YYNGEE. CDR3 residues: CASSAHGGDQYF. In nucleotides, the CDR3 is TGTGCCAGCAGCGCTCACGGGGGCGATCAGTACTTC.

The genes are TRBV3-1 (or the pseudogene TRBV3-2) and TRBJ1-1; no clear D. Trimming removed 1 base at V and 1 base at J, with 7 bases between. Germline loops: CDR1 LGHDT, CDR2 YNNKEL (reference sequence). The CDR3 length is 14 residues. The CDR3 region has the DNA TGTGCCAGCAGCCAAGTTTCCAGGAACACTGAAGCTTTCTTT. It encodes CASSQVSRNTEAFF.

The rearrangement links TRBV5-5 to TRBJ2-7; 8 bases agree with TRBD1. The CDR3 length is 15 residues. CDR1 is SGHKS, CDR2 YYEKEE, per germline (reference sequence). After removal of 0 bases from V and 3 bases from J, the junction contained 5 bases not matched to a gene. As DNA, the CDR3 is TGTGCCAGCAGCTTGGGGGGAGGACAGGGCTACGAGCAGTACTTC. Encoded protein: CASSLGGGQGYEQYF.

This clone was found once. The chain combines TRBV10-3 with TRBJ1-1; 8 nucleotides agree with TRBD1. Germline CDR1 reads ENHRY; CDR2 reads SYGVKD. V trimming: 11 bases; J trimming: 2 bases; junction bases outside the gene matches: 7. The CDR3 consists of 13 residues. The CDR3 loop is CASQGVSNTEAFF. The CDR3 DNA reads as TGTGCCTCACAGGGGGTGTCCAACACTGAAGCTTTCTTT.

The rearrangement links TRBV6-5 to TRBJ2-7; D possibly corresponds to TRBD1 (5 bases). CDR1 is MNHEY, CDR2 SVGAGI, per germline. V was shortened by 0 bases and J by 6 bases, with 9 bases between the two germline ends. The length of the CDR3 is 13 residues. CDR3: CASSYSRQGEQYF. CDR3 nucleotides: TGTGCCAGCAGTTACTCCCGCCAGGGCGAGCAGTACTTC.

The chain carries TRBV11-2 and TRBJ2-3; 10 bases are a match to TRBD2. This CDR3 is 17 amino acids long. Trimming cost V 1 base and J 3 bases; bases outside gene matches: 7. Germline V lookup: CDR1 SGHAT, CDR2 FQNNGV. CDR3 coding DNA: TGTGCCAGCAGCTTAGGGGCTAGCGGGAGTTTAACAGATACGCAGTATTTT. Amino acid sequence: CASSLGASGSLTDTQYF.

V usage is TRBV7-2 and J usage is TRBJ2-5; D call uncertain. In germline, CDR1 is SGHTA, CDR2 FQGNSA. Trimming cost V 4 bases and J 7 bases, with 10 bases left between them. There are 12 residues in the CDR3. The CDR3: CASSYPESTQYF. The DNA of the CDR3 is TGTGCCAGCAGCTATCCTGAGTCGACCCAGTACTTC.

This rearrangement joins TRBV6-1 to TRBJ1-5; tentatively, D is TRBD1 (5 bases). Trimming took 3 bases from V and 1 from J, leaving 10 bases between them. The length of the CDR3 is 15 residues. Germline V CDR1 and CDR2: MNHNS, SASEGT. Here the CDR3 DNA reads TGTGCCAGCAGTGAGTTAGGGGCCAGCAATCAGCCCCAGCATTTT. As protein: CASSELGASNQPQHF.